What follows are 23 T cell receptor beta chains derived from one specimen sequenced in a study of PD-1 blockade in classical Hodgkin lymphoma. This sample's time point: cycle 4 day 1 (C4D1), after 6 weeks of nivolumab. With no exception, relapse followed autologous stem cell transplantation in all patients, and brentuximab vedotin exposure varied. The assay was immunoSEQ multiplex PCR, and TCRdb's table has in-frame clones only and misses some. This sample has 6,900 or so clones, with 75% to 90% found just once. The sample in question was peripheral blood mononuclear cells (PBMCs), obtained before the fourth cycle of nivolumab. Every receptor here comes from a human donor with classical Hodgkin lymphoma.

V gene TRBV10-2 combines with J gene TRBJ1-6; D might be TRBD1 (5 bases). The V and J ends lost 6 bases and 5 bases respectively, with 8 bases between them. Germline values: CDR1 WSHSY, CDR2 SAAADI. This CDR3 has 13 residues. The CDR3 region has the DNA TGCGCCAGCAGGCAGACAGATAATTCACCCCTCCACTTT. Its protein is CASRQTDNSPLHF.

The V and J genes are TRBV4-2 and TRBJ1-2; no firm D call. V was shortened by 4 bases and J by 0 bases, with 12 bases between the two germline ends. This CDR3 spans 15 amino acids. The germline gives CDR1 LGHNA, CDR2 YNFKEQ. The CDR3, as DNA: TGTGCCAGCAGCCCAGCGAGCGGGGCTAACTATGGCTACACCTTC. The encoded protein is CASSPASGANYGYTF.

CDR3 residues: CASSEFRTGTRTEAFF. Here the CDR3 DNA reads TGTGCCAGCAGCGAATTCCGGACAGGGACTAGAACTGAAGCTTTCTTT. The V gene is TRBV2, the J gene TRBJ1-1; 8 bases fit TRBD1. The V gene end was trimmed by 6 bases and the J gene end by 5 bases; junction bases not matched to a gene: 14. Germline V lookup: CDR1 SNHLY, CDR2 FYNNEI. This CDR3 comprises 16 residues.

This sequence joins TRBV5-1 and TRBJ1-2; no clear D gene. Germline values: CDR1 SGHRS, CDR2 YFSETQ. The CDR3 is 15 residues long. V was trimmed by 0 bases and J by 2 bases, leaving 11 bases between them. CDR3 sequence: CASSLANPPNYGYTF. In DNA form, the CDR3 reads TGCGCCAGCAGCTTGGCCAACCCCCCAAACTATGGCTACACCTTC.

For the CDR3, the DNA is TGTGCCAGCCGGGCGGGGTATACGCAGTATTTT. Protein: CASRAGYTQYF. The V call is TRBV2, the J call TRBJ2-3; D is perhaps TRBD2 (6 bases). V lost 8 bases to trimming and J lost 7 bases, with 10 bases between them. Per germline, CDR1 SNHLY and CDR2 FYNNEI. CDR3 length equals 11 residues.

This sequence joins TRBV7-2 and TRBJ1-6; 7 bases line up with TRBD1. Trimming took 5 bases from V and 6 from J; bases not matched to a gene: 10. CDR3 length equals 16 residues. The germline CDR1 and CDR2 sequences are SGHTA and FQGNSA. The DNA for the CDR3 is TGTGCCAGCAGCCCCACAGGGGACAGAGTTAATTCACCCCTCCACTTT. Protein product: CASSPTGDRVNSPLHF.

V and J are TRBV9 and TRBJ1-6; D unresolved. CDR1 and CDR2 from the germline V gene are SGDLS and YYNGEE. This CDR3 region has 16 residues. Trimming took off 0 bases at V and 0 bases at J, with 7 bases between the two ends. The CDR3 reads CASSVGIVSYNSPLHF. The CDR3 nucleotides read TGTGCCAGCAGCGTAGGGATCGTCTCCTATAATTCACCCCTCCACTTT.

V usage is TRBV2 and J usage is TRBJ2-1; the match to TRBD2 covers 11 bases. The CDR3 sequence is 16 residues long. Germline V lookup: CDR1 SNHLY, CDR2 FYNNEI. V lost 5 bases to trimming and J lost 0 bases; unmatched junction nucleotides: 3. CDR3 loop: CASSLAGGSSYNEQFF. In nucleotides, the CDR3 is TGTGCCAGCAGTCTAGCGGGAGGCAGCTCCTACAATGAGCAGTTCTTC. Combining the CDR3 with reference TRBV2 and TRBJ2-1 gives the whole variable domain EPEVTQTPSHQVTQMGQEVILRCVPISNHLYFYWYRQILGQKVEFLVSFYNNEISEKSEIFDDQFSVERPDGSNFTLKIRSTKLEDSAMYFCASSLAGGSSYNEQFFGPGTRLTVL.

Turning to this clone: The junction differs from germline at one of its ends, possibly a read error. Written as DNA, the CDR3 is TGTGCCACATTGAGGGGAGTTGGCCACACCTTC. Translation gives CATLRGVGHTF. This chain uses TRBV2 with TRBJ1-2; weak D call: TRBD1 (5 bases). The germline V gene has CDR1 SNHLY and CDR2 FYNNEI. This CDR3 spans 11 amino acids.

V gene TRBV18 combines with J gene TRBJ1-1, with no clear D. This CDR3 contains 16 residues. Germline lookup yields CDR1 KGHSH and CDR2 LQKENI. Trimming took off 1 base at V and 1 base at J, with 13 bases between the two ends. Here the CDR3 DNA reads TGTGCCAGCTCACCACTTGCCAGGACGAGGAACACTGAAGCTTTCTTT. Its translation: CASSPLARTRNTEAFF.

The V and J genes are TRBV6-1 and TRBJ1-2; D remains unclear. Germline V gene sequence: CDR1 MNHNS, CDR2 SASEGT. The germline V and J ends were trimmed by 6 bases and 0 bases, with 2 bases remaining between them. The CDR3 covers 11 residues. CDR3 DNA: TGTGCCAGCAGCACTAACTATGGCTACACCTTC. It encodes CASSTNYGYTF.

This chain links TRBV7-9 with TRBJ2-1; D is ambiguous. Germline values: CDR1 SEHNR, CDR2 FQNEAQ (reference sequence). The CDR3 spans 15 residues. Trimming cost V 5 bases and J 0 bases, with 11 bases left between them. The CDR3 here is CASSLQVLSYNEQFF. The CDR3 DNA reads TGTGCCAGCAGCCTTCAGGTTCTCTCCTACAATGAGCAGTTCTTC.

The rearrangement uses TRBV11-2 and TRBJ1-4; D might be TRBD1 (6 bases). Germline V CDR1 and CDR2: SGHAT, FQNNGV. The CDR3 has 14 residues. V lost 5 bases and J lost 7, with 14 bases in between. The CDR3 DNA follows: TGTGCCAGCAGCGCCCTAGGGGGTGGTGAAAAACTGTTTTTT. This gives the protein CASSALGGGEKLFF.

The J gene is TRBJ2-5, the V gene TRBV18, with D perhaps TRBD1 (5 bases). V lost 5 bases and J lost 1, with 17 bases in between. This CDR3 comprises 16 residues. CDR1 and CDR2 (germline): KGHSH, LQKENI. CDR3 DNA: TGTGCCAGCTCATCTCGGCCCGGTGGGGCCCAAGAGACCCAGTACTTC. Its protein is CASSSRPGGAQETQYF.

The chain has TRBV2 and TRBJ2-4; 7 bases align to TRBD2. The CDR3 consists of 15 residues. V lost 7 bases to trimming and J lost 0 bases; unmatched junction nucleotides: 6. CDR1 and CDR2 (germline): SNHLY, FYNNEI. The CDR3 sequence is CASTGAGVAKNIQYF. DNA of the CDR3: TGTGCCAGCACCGGGGCGGGAGTAGCCAAAAACATTCAGTACTTC. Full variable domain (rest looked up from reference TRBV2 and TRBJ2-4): EPEVTQTPSHQVTQMGQEVILRCVPISNHLYFYWYRQILGQKVEFLVSFYNNEISEKSEIFDDQFSVERPDGSNFTLKIRSTKLEDSAMYFCASTGAGVAKNIQYFGAGTRLSVL.

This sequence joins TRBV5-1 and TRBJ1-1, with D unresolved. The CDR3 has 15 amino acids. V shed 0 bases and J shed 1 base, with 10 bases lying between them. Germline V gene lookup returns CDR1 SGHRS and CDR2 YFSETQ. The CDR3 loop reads CASSLAAGWNTEAFF. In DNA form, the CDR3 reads TGCGCCAGCAGCTTGGCCGCGGGATGGAACACTGAAGCTTTCTTT. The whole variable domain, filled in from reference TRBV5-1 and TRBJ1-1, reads KAGVTQTPRYLIKTRGQQVTLSCSPISGHRSVSWYQQTPGQGLQFLFEYFSETQRNKGNFPGRFSGRQFSNSRSEMNVSTLELGDSALYLCASSLAAGWNTEAFFGQGTRLTVV.

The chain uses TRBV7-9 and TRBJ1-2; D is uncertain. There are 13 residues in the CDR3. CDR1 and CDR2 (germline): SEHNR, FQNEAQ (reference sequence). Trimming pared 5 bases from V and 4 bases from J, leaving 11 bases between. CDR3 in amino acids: CASSQPDGYGYTF. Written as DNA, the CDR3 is TGTGCCAGCAGCCAACCCGACGGCTATGGCTACACCTTC.

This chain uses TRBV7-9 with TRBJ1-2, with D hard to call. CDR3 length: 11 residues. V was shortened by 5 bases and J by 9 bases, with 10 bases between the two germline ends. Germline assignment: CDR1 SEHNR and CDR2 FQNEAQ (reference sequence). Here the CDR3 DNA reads TGTGCCAGCAGCCTTGGGCCTCGCTACACCTTC. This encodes CASSLGPRYTF.

The chain's CDR3 is CASSTNYGYTF. CDR3 nucleotides: TGTGCCAGCAGCACTAACTATGGCTACACCTTC. The V and J genes are TRBV6-5 and TRBJ1-2; D not resolved. The CDR3 consists of 11 residues. Germline-derived CDR1 and CDR2 are MNHEY and SVGAGI. Trimming left V 6 bases short and J 0 bases short, with 2 bases between.

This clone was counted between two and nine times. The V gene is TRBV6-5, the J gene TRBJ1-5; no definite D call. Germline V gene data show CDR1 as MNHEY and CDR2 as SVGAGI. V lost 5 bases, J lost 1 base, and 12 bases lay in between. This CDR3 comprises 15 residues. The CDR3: CASSLRARSNQPQHF. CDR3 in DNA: TGTGCCAGCAGTCTACGGGCTCGAAGCAATCAGCCCCAGCATTTT.

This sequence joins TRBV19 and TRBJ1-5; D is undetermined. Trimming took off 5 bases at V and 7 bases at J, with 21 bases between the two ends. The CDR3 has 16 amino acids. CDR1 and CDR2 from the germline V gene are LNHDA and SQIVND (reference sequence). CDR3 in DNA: TGTGCCAGTAGTCCCGAGCCCGACCGGAGAATCCAGCCCCAGCATTTT. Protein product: CASSPEPDRRIQPQHF.

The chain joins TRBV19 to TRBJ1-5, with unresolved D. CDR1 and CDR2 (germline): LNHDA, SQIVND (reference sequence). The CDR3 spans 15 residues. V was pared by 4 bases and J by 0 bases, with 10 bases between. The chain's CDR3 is CASSNQANSNQPQHF. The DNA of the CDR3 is TGTGCCAGTAGTAATCAGGCGAATAGCAATCAGCCCCAGCATTTT.

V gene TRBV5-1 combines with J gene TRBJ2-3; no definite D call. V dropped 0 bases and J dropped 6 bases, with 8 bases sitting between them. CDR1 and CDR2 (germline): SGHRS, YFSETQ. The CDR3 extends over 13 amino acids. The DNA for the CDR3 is TGCGCCAGCAGCTTGGAGCCCGCCGATACGCAGTATTTT. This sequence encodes CASSLEPADTQYF. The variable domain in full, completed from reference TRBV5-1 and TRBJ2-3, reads KAGVTQTPRYLIKTRGQQVTLSCSPISGHRSVSWYQQTPGQGLQFLFEYFSETQRNKGNFPGRFSGRQFSNSRSEMNVSTLELGDSALYLCASSLEPADTQYFGPGTRLTVL.